This entry describes one T cell receptor beta chain. The data were taken from a study of cytomegalovirus exposure and HLA in healthy donors. PCR was performed using 60 Vbeta and 13 Jbeta primers. Sequencing was performed with immunoSEQ multiplex PCR; in TCRdb, only in-frame clones are kept and a portion is missing. The sample lists some 88,000 clones, 60% to 80% seen once, with around 6.6% in the top ten. There are 13 residues in the CDR3. V was cut by 0 bases and J by 7 bases, with 10 bases left in between. Germline V gene data show CDR1 as SGDLS and CDR2 as YYNGEE. The sequence derives from a woman between 25 and 40 years old in good health and CMV-seronegative. Source material: PBMCs. V is TRBV9 and J is TRBJ1-1; D not certain. The CDR3 DNA reads TGTGCCAGCAGCGTAGCGGCCGGGAGTGAAGCTTTCTTT. This gives the protein CASSVAAGSEAFF.